This record covers a single T cell receptor (beta chain). No antigen is known for it. With 60 Vbeta and 13 Jbeta primers, the PCR was carried out. Assay used: immunoSEQ multiplex PCR; TCRdb lists only in-frame clones, some missing. Here the sample spans around 180,000 clones, roughly four fifths being singletons. The length of the CDR3 is 13 residues. Germline V gene lookup returns CDR1 MNHNS and CDR2 SASEGT. Trimming left V 7 bases short and J 2 bases short, with 11 bases between. This entry is derived from a study of cytomegalovirus exposure and HLA in healthy donors. General study results and limits: The authors confirmed in vitro that a few CMV-associated chains were specific for CMV antigens.

This TCR was recovered from a woman aged 45-60 years in good health and CMV-seronegative. The chain employs TRBV6-1 and TRBJ2-5; D is unresolved. The specimen sequenced was PBMCs. The DNA for the CDR3 is TGTGCCAGCATCCGAGGAGCGCAAGAGACCCAGTACTTC. Residues: CASIRGAQETQYF.